The next 14 T cell receptor beta chains were all read from a single sample in a study of shared clonotypes between healthy human individuals. Sequencing was performed with immunoSEQ multiplex PCR; in TCRdb, only in-frame clones are kept and a portion is missing. Here the sample spans around 700,000 clones, under 95% being singletons. CD45RO negativity and positive selection for CCR7 defined naive CD8 cells, a population that excluded terminally differentiated effector memory CD45RA+ cells. The specimen was naive CD8+ T cells sorted from blood. The receptors originated from a man under 40 in good health.

The gene calls are TRBV7-9 and TRBJ2-7; possible D gene TRBD2, 5 bases. Germline V lookup: CDR1 SEHNR, CDR2 FQNEAQ (reference sequence). CDR3 length: 13 amino acids. Trimming shortened V by 5 bases and J by 9 bases, and 17 bases separated the two germline ends. CDR3 sequence (DNA): TGTGCCAGCAGCGGGAGCCCTAAGATCGGGCAGTACTTC. Protein: CASSGSPKIGQYF. Looking up the rest from reference TRBV7-9 and TRBJ2-7 gives the full variable domain: DTGVSQNPRHKITKRGQNVTFRCDPISEHNRLYWYRQTLGQGPEFLTYFQNEAQLEKSRLLSDRFSAERPKGSFSTLEIQRTEQGDSAMYLCASSGSPKIGQYFGPGTRLTVT.

The table lists this clone with a count of one. The J gene is TRBJ2-4, the V gene TRBV27, with D maybe TRBD1 (6 bases). V lost 5 bases and J lost 5, with 16 bases in between. The CDR3 extends over 15 amino acids. CDR1 and CDR2 from the germline V gene are MNHEY and SMNVEV (reference sequence). In DNA form, the CDR3 reads TGTGCCAGCAGTCAATCTCGGGACACCGAAAACATTCAGTACTTC. Amino acids: CASSQSRDTENIQYF.

This rearrangement joins TRBV29-1 to TRBJ2-7; 7 bases line up with TRBD1. The CDR3 contains 14 residues. After removal of 6 bases from V and 2 bases from J, the junction contained 10 bases not matched to a gene. CDR1 is SQVTM and CDR2 is ANQGSEA in the germline V gene. The CDR3 sequence: CSVAGEQGAYEQYF. DNA for the CDR3: TGCAGCGTCGCAGGGGAGCAGGGGGCCTACGAGCAGTACTTC.

This clone was counted only a few times. The rearrangement joins TRBV19 to TRBJ2-5; D gene uncertain. CDR1 and CDR2 from the germline V gene are LNHDA and SQIVND (reference sequence). Trimming removed 3 bases at V and 5 bases at J, with 13 bases between. The CDR3 contains 14 residues. The chain's CDR3 is CASSIWSGDETQYF. The CDR3 nucleotides read TGTGCCAGTAGTATTTGGAGTGGAGACGAGACCCAGTACTTC.

The chain uses TRBV2 and TRBJ1-2; TRBD1 is a possible D gene (6 bases). CDR1 and CDR2 from the germline V gene are SNHLY and FYNNEI. This CDR3 contains 12 residues. Between the trimmed V and J ends, which lost 6 bases and 3 bases, there was a span of 8 bases. The chain's CDR3 is CASRDRYYGYTF. CDR3 in DNA: TGTGCCAGCAGAGACAGGTACTATGGCTACACCTTC.

This clone has a single count. This chain connects TRBV27 to TRBJ1-1, with D unclear. CDR3 length equals 14 residues. With 6 bases removed from V and 2 bases from J, the gap between germline ends came to 13 bases. The germline V gene encodes CDR1 MNHEY and CDR2 SMNVEV (reference sequence). This chain's CDR3 is CASSPLEGNTEAFF. CDR3 nucleotides: TGTGCCAGCAGCCCGCTTGAGGGTAACACTGAAGCTTTCTTT.

This chain connects TRBV2 to TRBJ1-2; 8 nucleotides agree with TRBD1. The germline gives CDR1 SNHLY, CDR2 FYNNEI. J lost 7 bases, V lost 6 bases, and 13 bases had no gene match. This CDR3 is built from 15 residues. CDR3 amino acids: CASRGFDRGLGGYTF. The CDR3 DNA sequence: TGTGCCAGCAGAGGGTTTGACAGGGGATTGGGTGGCTACACCTTC.

The chain is built from TRBV11-2 and TRBJ2-1, with TRBD2 identical over 10 bases. The CDR3 spans 15 residues. J lost 5 bases, V lost 3 bases, and 4 bases had no gene match. CDR1 is SGHAT, CDR2 FQNNGV, per germline. The CDR3 loop is CASSFSSGSDNEQFF. The CDR3 nucleotides are TGTGCCAGCAGCTTCTCTAGCGGGAGCGACAATGAGCAGTTCTTC.

The chain has TRBV19 and TRBJ2-1; no clear D. Germline lookup yields CDR1 LNHDA and CDR2 SQIVND (reference sequence). V was shortened by 3 bases and J by 9 bases, with 12 bases between the two germline ends. This CDR3 is built from 13 residues. This chain's CDR3 is CASSIASTSEQFF. The CDR3 region has the DNA TGTGCCAGTAGTATCGCTAGTACATCTGAGCAGTTCTTC.

This clone appeared once. The chain employs TRBV6-5 and TRBJ1-5; D call uncertain. V was clipped by 4 bases and J by 6 bases, with 10 bases between them. This CDR3 is built from 13 residues. Germline V gene sequence: CDR1 MNHEY, CDR2 SVGAGI. CDR3 in DNA: TGTGCCAGCAGTTCCGAAGGTACTCAGCCCCAGCATTTT. It codes for CASSSEGTQPQHF.

The chain has TRBV7-8 and TRBJ2-7, with D hard to call. The V gene's germline CDR1 is SGHVS and CDR2 FQNEAQ. The V gene lost 5 bases and the J gene lost 6 bases, with 11 bases spanning the gap. This CDR3 comprises 12 residues. CDR3 sequence reads: CASSPLSAEQYF. In DNA form, the CDR3 reads TGTGCCAGCAGCCCCCTGTCGGCCGAGCAGTACTTC.

The chain joins TRBV6-1 to TRBJ2-7; possible D gene TRBD2, 6 bases. V was shortened by 10 bases and J by 3 bases, with 22 bases between the two germline ends. The CDR3 totals 15 residues. Per germline, CDR1 MNHNS and CDR2 SASEGT. CDR3 loop: CATLPPLTRDYEQYF. CDR3 nucleotides: TGTGCCACCCTCCCCCCCCTGACTAGAGACTACGAGCAGTACTTC.

The chain carries TRBV29-1 and TRBJ2-2; 7 bases are a match to TRBD2. V trimming: 3 bases; J trimming: 3 bases; junction bases outside the gene matches: 4. Germline assignment: CDR1 SQVTM and CDR2 ANQGSEA. The CDR3 totals 14 residues. CDR3 bases: TGCAGCGTTGAGGCTAGCGGATACACCGGGGAGCTGTTTTTT. It codes for CSVEASGYTGELFF.

This clone has more than one count but fewer than ten. This sequence joins TRBV9 and TRBJ1-3, with a tentative D call TRBD1 (5 bases). The germline V gene encodes CDR1 SGDLS and CDR2 YYNGEE. The CDR3 totals 12 residues. Trimming stripped 4 bases from V and 7 bases from J, with 9 bases between. CDR3 sequence (DNA): TGTGCCAGCAGCCCACGGGGGAACACCATATATTTT. Translation gives CASSPRGNTIYF.